Following are 15 T cell receptor beta chains from one sample sequenced in a study of molecular identifiers for immune sequencing clone quantification. TCRdb fed the PCR reads into MiXCR, producing one record per CDR3 protein. Seen here are some 650,000 distinct CDR3 sequences, nearly 20% observed once, and the top ten hold 0.85%. Sequencing was performed on naive CD8+ T cells from blood, with Jurkat cell RNA spiked in. The subset here: FACS-sorted CD8+CD4-CCR7+CD45RA+ naive T cells. Receptor source: a human donor in good health. Some libraries in this study had Jurkat cell RNA spiked in.

At least ten counts were recorded for this clonotype. The rearrangement uses TRBV5-6 and TRBJ2-7; D tentatively reads TRBD1 or TRBD2 (5 bases each). The germline V and J ends were trimmed by 4 bases and 1 base, with 15 bases remaining between them. The CDR3 covers 15 residues. Germline V lookup: CDR1 SGHDT, CDR2 YYEEEE. CDR3: CASSPWGSGSYEQYF. As DNA, the CDR3 is TGTGCCAGCAGCCCATGGGGGTCCGGGTCCTACGAGCAGTACTTC.

This clonotype has just a few counts. The J gene is TRBJ2-1, the V gene TRBV29-1; D not resolved. CDR1 is SQVTM, CDR2 ANQGSEA, per germline. The CDR3 consists of 14 residues. The germline V and J ends were trimmed by 3 bases and 2 bases, with 11 bases remaining between them. The CDR3 DNA reads as TGCAGCGTTGAGGGCATACAGACCTACAATGAGCAGTTCTTC. Its translation: CSVEGIQTYNEQFF.

CDR3 sequence: CASSVAVGDYEQYF. The CDR3, as DNA: TGTGCCAGCAGCGTAGCAGTAGGGGACTACGAGCAGTACTTC. The chain combines TRBV9 with TRBJ2-7, with D possibly TRBD1 on 5 matching bases. Germline V gene data show CDR1 as SGDLS and CDR2 as YYNGEE. This CDR3 contains 14 residues. V dropped 0 bases and J dropped 3 bases, with 10 bases sitting between them.

This clonotype has a count of ten or more. J is TRBJ1-4 and V is TRBV19, with 7 positions matching TRBD1. The CDR3 spans 14 residues. The V gene's germline CDR1 is LNHDA and CDR2 SQIVND (reference sequence). V shed 8 bases and J 4 bases; nucleotides not matched to a gene: 7. The CDR3 nucleotides are TGTGCCAGTTCGACAGGGTACGGTAATGAAAAACTGTTTTTT. Translation: CASSTGYGNEKLFF. Full variable domain (remainder filled in from reference TRBV19 and TRBJ1-4): DGGITQSPKYLFRKEGQNVTLSCEQNLNHDAMYWYRQDPGQGLRLIYYSQIVNDFQKGDIAEGYSVSREKKESFPLTVTSAQKNPTAFYLCASSTGYGNEKLFFGSGTQLSVL.

The chain joins TRBV27 to TRBJ2-1; TRBD2 aligns across 14 bases. The V and J ends lost 5 bases and 8 bases, in that order; junction bases with no gene match: 2. The length of the CDR3 is 14 residues. CDR1 and CDR2 from the germline V gene are MNHEY and SMNVEV (reference sequence). Here the CDR3 DNA reads TGTGCCAGCAGTCGGACTAGCGGGGGGTATGAGCAGTTCTTC. Translating gives CASSRTSGGYEQFF.

The sample holds many counts of this clonotype. The chain employs TRBV20-1 and TRBJ1-1, with D possibly being TRBD1 (5 bases). The CDR3 runs to 13 residues. V lost 4 bases to trimming and J lost 5 bases, with 14 bases between them. Germline V gene sequence: CDR1 DFQATT, CDR2 SNEGSKA (reference sequence). The CDR3 sequence: CSANRYGMTEAFF. The CDR3 bases are TGCAGTGCTAACAGGTACGGGATGACTGAAGCTTTCTTT.

The V call is TRBV6-1, the J call TRBJ1-2; 8 positions match TRBD1. The CDR3 is made up of 15 amino acids. Losses at the gene ends were 6 bases for V and 4 bases for J; bases not matched to a gene: 10. The V gene's germline CDR1 is MNHNS and CDR2 SASEGT. In DNA form, the CDR3 reads TGTGCCAGCAGGCCAGGACAGGGCCGCACCTATGGCTACACCTTC. Translation gives CASRPGQGRTYGYTF.

This clonotype was recorded many times. This chain joins TRBV11-1 and TRBJ2-4, with a weak D call TRBD1 (6 bases). The CDR3 runs 15 residues. Germline assignment: CDR1 SGHAT and CDR2 FQDESV (reference sequence). The V end lost 3 bases, the J end lost 8 bases, and 17 bases lay between the germline ends. The CDR3 nucleotides read TGTGCCAGCAGCTTTCTCGACGGCCCAGGGGACATTCAGTACTTC. It yields the protein CASSFLDGPGDIQYF. Combining the CDR3 with reference TRBV11-1 and TRBJ2-4 gives the whole variable domain EAEVAQSPRYKITEKSQAVAFWCDPISGHATLYWYRQILGQGPELLVQFQDESVVDDSQLPKDRFSAERLKGVDSTLKIQPAELGDSAMYLCASSFLDGPGDIQYFGAGTRLSVL.

This clonotype was recorded many times. The chain joins TRBV5-1 to TRBJ2-7; 9 positions agree with TRBD1. V was clipped by 0 bases and J by 4 bases; unmatched bases: 5. From germline, CDR1 is SGHRS and CDR2 YFSETQ. The CDR3 extends over 15 amino acids. In DNA form, the CDR3 reads TGCGCCAGCAGCTTGGATGGACAGGGGCCATACGAGCAGTACTTC. Amino acid sequence: CASSLDGQGPYEQYF.

This clonotype was recorded at least ten times. V and J are TRBV9 and TRBJ2-3, with D unclear. The CDR3 runs 12 residues. Trimming cost V 3 bases and J 4 bases, with 6 bases left between them. Per germline, CDR1 SGDLS and CDR2 YYNGEE. The CDR3 region is CASSGDSDTQYF. CDR3 DNA sequence: TGTGCCAGCAGCGGAGACTCAGATACGCAGTATTTT.

With respect to this clonotype: Since a much larger clone is just one base distant, this may be a read error. This sequence joins TRBV2 and TRBJ2-7; a weak D match, TRBD1 (6 bases). The CDR3 runs to 15 residues. CDR1 is SNHLY and CDR2 is FYNNEI in the germline V gene. V was shortened by 6 bases and J by 5 bases, with 20 bases between the two germline ends. CDR3 protein: CASSPTGIFAHEQYF. The DNA of the CDR3 is TGTGCCAGCAGCCCGACAGGCATCTTCGCCCACGAGCAGTACTTC.

At least ten counts were recorded for this clonotype. This rearrangement joins TRBV12-3 or TRBV12-4 to TRBJ2-7, with D perhaps TRBD1 (6 bases). The V end lost 7 bases, the J end lost 3 bases, and 16 bases lay between the germline ends. The CDR3 spans 14 residues. CDR3 bases: TGTGCCAGCACCCCTTTCGGACAGTTCTACGAGCAGTACTTC. Translated, it gives CASTPFGQFYEQYF.

In the case of this clonotype: A read error may be the cause here, since a much bigger clone is one base away. The chain joins TRBV20-1 to TRBJ1-2, with 7 bases fitting TRBD1. Losses at the gene ends were 4 bases for V and 2 bases for J; bases not matched to a gene: 4. The CDR3 covers 13 residues. In germline, CDR1 is DFQATT, CDR2 SNEGSKA (reference sequence). The CDR3 sequence: CSAKATGNYGYTF. The DNA for the CDR3 is TGCAGTGCTAAGGCGACAGGGAACTATGGCTACACCTTC.

The sample holds many counts of this clonotype. The chain joins TRBV21-1 to TRBJ2-3; the tabulated D call, TRBD2, remains unverified against the DNA. TRBV21-1 is flagged as a pseudogene. The CDR3 is 18 amino acids. The CDR3 loop reads CASSKEGERSGGTDTQYF. CDR3 nucleotides: TGTGCCAGCAGCAAAGAGGGTGAGAGGAGCGGGGGCACAGATACGCAGTATTTT.

Worth noting for this clonotype: Just one base apart from a much larger clone, this may be a read error. CDR3 residues: CASSIAGRGARELFF. The CDR3 DNA follows: TGTGCCAGTAGTATAGCAGGTCGAGGGGCCCGGGAGCTGTTTTTT. The chain combines TRBV19 with TRBJ2-2; D tentatively fits TRBD1 or TRBD2 (5 bases each). Germline CDR1 reads LNHDA; CDR2 reads SQIVND (reference sequence). Trimming took off 1 base at V and 9 bases at J, with 15 bases between the two ends. CDR3 length: 15 amino acids.